This TCR beta chain was sequenced during a study of early T cells in non-severe SARS-CoV-2 infection. Unique molecular identifiers were added to individual cDNA molecules. TCRdb ran MiXCR on the 5' RACE reads and lists one entry per CDR3 protein. This sample has 68,000 or so distinct CDR3 sequences, with roughly 13% found just once. This clonotype showed up just a few times. This receptor was taken from an adult who was a healthcare worker with PCR-confirmed SARS-CoV-2 infection or an uninfected control (not recorded which). Sequenced sample: whole blood.

The CDR3 loop is CSVSPGTGYEQYF. The CDR3 DNA reads as TGCAGCGTGTCCCCCGGGACAGGCTACGAGCAGTACTTC. The V call is TRBV29-1, the J call TRBJ2-7; 8 bases are shared with TRBD1. CDR3 length: 13 residues. Trimming took 6 bases from V and 3 from J; bases not matched to a gene: 7. Germline CDR1 is SQVTM and CDR2 is ANQGSEA.